These 8 T cell receptor beta chains originate from one sample sequenced in a study of CD8 T cells in Susac syndrome. A quantity of roughly 0.5 to 1 ug RNA underwent reverse transcription using random hexamers. TCRdb recomputed calls from the immunoSEQ multiplex PCR reads with MiXCR, one row per CDR3 protein. Of some 300,000 distinct CDR3 sequences listed, around 91% are singletons. The sequencing input was CD8+ T cells from PBMCs. All receptors derive from a human donor with multiple sclerosis.

V gene TRBV6-5 combines with J gene TRBJ2-6, with D perhaps matching TRBD1 (6 bases). CDR3 length equals 14 residues. CDR1 and CDR2 (germline): MNHEY, SVGAGI. Trimming left V 3 bases short and J 4 bases short, with 7 bases between. The CDR3 loop reads CASSYGTGANVLTF. The CDR3 DNA reads as TGTGCCAGCAGTTATGGGACAGGGGCCAACGTCCTGACTTTC.

J is TRBJ2-2 and V is TRBV20-1, with a tentative D call TRBD2 (5 bases). There are 12 residues in the CDR3. Trimming took 3 bases from V and 4 from J, leaving 6 bases between them. CDR1 is DFQATT and CDR2 is SNEGSKA in the germline V gene (reference sequence). This CDR3 reads CSASGLTGELFF. The CDR3 DNA is TGCAGTGCTAGTGGACTCACCGGGGAGCTGTTTTTT.

V is TRBV2 and J is TRBJ2-7, with a weak D call TRBD2 (6 bases). This CDR3 is built from 14 residues. CDR1 is SNHLY, CDR2 FYNNEI, per germline. V gave up 3 bases and J gave up 0 bases, with 9 bases separating them. The CDR3 DNA follows: TGTGCCAGCAGTGATGCGGGGCCCTCCTACGAGCAGTACTTC. It codes for CASSDAGPSYEQYF.

This clonotype is a singleton in its sample. Here the CDR3 DNA reads TGTGCCAGCAGTTTATCGACTATTCCGACTCAAGAGACCCAGTACTTC. This translates into CASSLSTIPTQETQYF. The genes are TRBV27 and TRBJ2-5; possibly TRBD2 for D (5 bases). CDR1 is MNHEY, CDR2 SMNVEV, per germline (reference sequence). Trimming removed 0 bases from V and 2 bases from J, with 13 bases in between. There are 16 residues in the CDR3.

V is TRBV5-1 and J is TRBJ2-7; 7 bases are a match to TRBD2. Germline assignment: CDR1 SGHRS and CDR2 YFSETQ. The CDR3 contains 13 residues. J lost 4 bases, V lost 5 bases, and 6 bases had no gene match. The DNA of the CDR3 is TGCGCCAGCAGGCGGGAGATAACTTACGAGCAGTACTTC. Its translation: CASRREITYEQYF.

This clonotype was seen only once. V usage is TRBV4-2 and J usage is TRBJ2-3; D is unclear. V was pared by 0 bases and J by 0 bases, with 7 bases between. CDR3 length: 15 amino acids. Germline values: CDR1 LGHNA, CDR2 YNFKEQ. The CDR3: CASSQEYASTDTQYF. In DNA, the CDR3 is TGTGCCAGCAGCCAAGAATACGCTAGCACAGATACGCAGTATTTT.

The chain joins TRBV7-2 to TRBJ2-7; D might be TRBD1 or TRBD2, each matching 5 bases. Germline lookup yields CDR1 SGHTA and CDR2 FQGNSA. There are 15 residues in the CDR3. Trimming pared 6 bases from V and 3 bases from J, leaving 18 bases between. The CDR3 spells CASSQSRDGLYEQYF. DNA of the CDR3: TGTGCCAGCAGTCAAAGCCGGGACGGCCTCTACGAGCAGTACTTC.

The rearrangement joins TRBV9 to TRBJ2-7; perhaps TRBD1 as D (6 bases). The V and J ends lost 0 bases and 2 bases respectively, with 9 bases between them. This CDR3 contains 14 residues. Per the germline V gene, CDR1 is SGDLS and CDR2 is YYNGEE. CDR3 loop: CASSVGDIAYEQYF. The DNA of the CDR3 is TGTGCCAGCAGCGTAGGGGACATAGCCTACGAGCAGTACTTC.